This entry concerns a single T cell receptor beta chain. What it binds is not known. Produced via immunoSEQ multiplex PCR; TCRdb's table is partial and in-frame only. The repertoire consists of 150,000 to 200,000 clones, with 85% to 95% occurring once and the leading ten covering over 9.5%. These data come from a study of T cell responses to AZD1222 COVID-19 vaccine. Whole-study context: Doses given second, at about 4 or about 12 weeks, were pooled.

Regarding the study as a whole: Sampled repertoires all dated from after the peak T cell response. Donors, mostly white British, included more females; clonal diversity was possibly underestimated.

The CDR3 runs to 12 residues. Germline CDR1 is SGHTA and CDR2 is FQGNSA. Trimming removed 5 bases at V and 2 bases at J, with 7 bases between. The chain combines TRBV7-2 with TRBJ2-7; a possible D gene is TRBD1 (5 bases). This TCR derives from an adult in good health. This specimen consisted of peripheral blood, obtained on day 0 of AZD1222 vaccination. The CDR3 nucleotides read TGTGCCAGCAGCAAGACAGCCTACGAGCAGTACTTC. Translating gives CASSKTAYEQYF.